The text below deals with one T cell receptor (beta chain). What it binds is unknown. Caucasian, healthy and from Russia, the donors were aged between about 6 and 90. Each sample yielded at least 6 million isolated PBMCs. For the second PCR, which ran for about 7 to 11 cycles, a sample-barcoded 5' primer and a J-beta primer mix were used. TCRdb itself ran the 5' RACE reads through MiXCR, one entry per CDR3 protein. The table has roughly 2 million distinct CDR3 sequences, about 50% seen once. This sample is part of a study of blood T cells in healthy people across ages. The overall study: About one barcoded beta molecule per two T cells was captured by template switching.

Study-wide results and caveats: Roughly linear age-related decline in beta diversity appeared, significant by age around 42.

The J segment lost 3 bases and the V segment lost 7 bases, leaving 5 bases of the junction unmatched. Germline lookup yields CDR1 SQVTM and CDR2 ANQGSEA. This CDR3 region has 13 residues. The origin of this receptor is a woman aged 40 to 50 in good health. The specimen sequenced was blood. V and J are TRBV29-1 and TRBJ1-4, with 7 positions matching TRBD1. In DNA form, the CDR3 reads TGCAGCGCTTGGGACAGAGCTAATGAAAAACTGTTTTTT. Translated, it gives CSAWDRANEKLFF.